This T cell receptor (beta chain) was observed in a study of PD-L1 blockade in urothelial cancer (dated by TCRdb to the late 2010s). Study-wide context: Therapy was started in the mid-2010s for all patients, and atezolizumab 1,200 mg was administered intravenously every 3 weeks. Pretreatment tumor samples and matched peripheral blood, collected serially before and after atezolizumab treatment, underwent TCR sequencing. Durable clinical benefit was achieved by nine patients but not by the remaining 20. The study, an exploratory multi-omic analysis, examined somatic, immune and clinical correlates of response to PD-L1 blockade with atezolizumab in urothelial cancer. In the same patients, whole exome sequencing and RNA sequencing of pretreatment tumors were performed in addition to TCR sequencing. Patients had an ECOG performance status of 0 or 1 and had received between 0 and 3 prior chemotherapy regimens. Durable clinical benefit was defined as progression-free survival longer than 6 months, and TCR features were also tested against progression-free and overall survival. Blood samples were analyzed at two time points: 3 weeks after treatment start (second dose) and 6 weeks after treatment start. Pretreatment blood TCR-seq was available for 27 to 30 patients, at least one posttreatment blood collection was obtained for approximately 25 patients, and tumor TCR-seq was available for approximately 25 patients. About nine tenths of the roughly 29 patients were identified as males with urothelial cancer of bladder origin, and a prior smoking history was reported by 18 of 29 patients. Blood samples gave median yields of around 140,000 T cells and tens of thousands of unique TCRs, along with a median clonality of about 0.084.

In this sample, this clone turned up a few times. This clone's antigen is unknown. Base qualities are not provided; no much larger clone lies one nucleotide away. CDR1 and CDR2, looked up from the germline V gene (reference sequence), are SEHNR and FQNEAQ. The junction shows trimming of 5 bases on V and 2 bases on J, plus 13 bases between the germline ends. There are 14 amino acids in the CDR3, from cysteine to phenylalanine inclusive. The retained sequence is limited to the CDR3, 42 bases, with the frame set at the first base. A total of 25 to 30 patients with locally advanced or metastatic urothelial carcinoma, treated at Memorial Sloan Kettering on a trial protocol, made up the cohort. Peripheral blood mononuclear cells were collected from each patient pretreatment and during treatment, giving between 1 and 8 total time points per patient. The Qiagen DNeasy Blood extraction kit was used to purify genomic DNA from total PBMCs and tumor samples. PBMCs were collected pretreatment and during treatment, and were isolated and stored as previously described.

To estimate absolute template abundance from read counts, synthetic TCR analog templates were spiked into each PCR. The immunoSEQ assay was used to amplify TCRbeta CDR3 regions from genomic DNA with bias-controlled V and J gene primers. Rearranged TCRbeta segments were sequenced at approximately 20X coverage. From the authors' description of their analysis: Sequencing errors were corrected by clustering, and CDR3s were annotated against IMGT so that V, D and J genes could be assigned. Only productive TCRbeta rearrangements were used in downstream analyses, excluding out-of-frame or stop-codon sequences. Clonality was calculated as one minus the Shannon entropy normalized by the log of the number of unique productive sequences. Fisher's exact test with Benjamini-Hochberg correction, at a threshold of adjusted p below 0.01, was used to find clones that differed between time points or between blood and tumor. TCRdb's version of the immuneACCESS table is confined to in-frame rearrangements and falls short of the full clone set. An unresolved V gene accounts for under half of the shortfall where checked; the remainder is of unknown origin. That table gives V, J and clone size, and the DNA gave D and trimming. This sample has tens of thousands of clones in its table, and 86% of those were observed once. The ten top clones hold 2.5% to 3.5% of the sample.

Paper-wide results and their limitations: Because of the small sample size (n ≈ 29) and the many exploratory analyses performed, the results are intended to be regarded as hypothesis-generating. Among patients with durable benefit, tumor-associated TCR clones showed greater expansion in peripheral blood 3 weeks after treatment started (n = 22, p = 0.022). Improved progression-free and overall survival was found to be associated with pretreatment peripheral blood TCR clonality below the median.

This clonotype originated in a man aged 45-65 years with urothelial cancer. This chain is built from TRBV7-9 and TRBJ2-7; TRBD2 might be the D gene, on 6 matching bases. The sample was PBMCs, taken around atezolizumab (anti-PD-L1) treatment. The CDR3: CASSRSGLPYEQYF. The DNA sequence is as follows: TGTGCCAGCAGCCGCTCAGGACTACCCTACGAGCAGTACTTC.